The subject of this entry is one T cell receptor beta chain. CDR1 is SGDLS and CDR2 is YYNGEE in the germline V gene. The CDR3 sequence is 15 residues long. Trimming cost V 2 bases and J 4 bases; bases outside gene matches: 5. In the original processing: Amplifying reference gene primers gave estimates of nucleated cell counts. Sequenced by immunoSEQ multiplex PCR; TCRdb stores in-frame clones only, minus some. That table supplies the V and J calls and clone size; D and trimming were determined from the DNA. There are 56,000 or so clones in the sample; about 90% occur only once, and about 18% lies in the top ten. This sample was included in a study of blood T cell repertoires in COVID-19. Overall study context: Specimens from acute and convalescent COVID-19 originated in the United States, Italy and Spain. T cells, B-cell-depleted T cells, or PBMCs supplied cDNA or gDNA.

What was sequenced was peripheral blood. This chain links TRBV9 with TRBJ1-2, with TRBD1 matching 10 bases. This TCR derives from a human donor in a cohort sampled during active COVID-19. The CDR3 nucleotides read TGTGCCAGCAGCGTGGGGACAGGGGAAAGCTATGGCTACACCTTC. Translating gives CASSVGTGESYGYTF.